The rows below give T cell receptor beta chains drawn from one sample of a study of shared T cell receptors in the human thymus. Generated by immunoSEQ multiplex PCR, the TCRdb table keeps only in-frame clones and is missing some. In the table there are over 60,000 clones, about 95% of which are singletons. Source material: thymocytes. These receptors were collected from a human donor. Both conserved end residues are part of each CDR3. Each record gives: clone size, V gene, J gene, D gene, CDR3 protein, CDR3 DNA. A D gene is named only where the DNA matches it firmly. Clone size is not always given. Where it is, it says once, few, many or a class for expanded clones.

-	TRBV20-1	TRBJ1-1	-	CSARPAPEAFF	TGCAGTGCTAGGCCGGCCCCAGAAGCTTTCTTT
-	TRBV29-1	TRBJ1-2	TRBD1	CSVFRTGTVFTYGYTF	TGCAGCGTCTTTCGGACAGGAACCGTCTTTACCTATGGCTACACCTTC
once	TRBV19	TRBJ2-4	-	CASRQGRSPLAKNIQYF	TGTGCCAGCAGGCAGGGAAGGTCCCCATTAGCCAAAAACATTCAGTACTTC
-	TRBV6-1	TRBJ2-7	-	CASSATLSTSSYEQYF	TGTGCCAGCAGTGCCACACTGTCGACTAGCTCCTACGAGCAGTACTTC
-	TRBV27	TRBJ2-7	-	CASSLGWRGPGEQYF	TGTGCCAGCAGTTTAGGGTGGAGGGGGCCGGGCGAGCAGTACTTC
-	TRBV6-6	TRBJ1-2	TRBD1	CASNTPWDRFYGYTF	TGTGCCAGCAACACACCCTGGGACAGATTTTATGGCTACACCTTC
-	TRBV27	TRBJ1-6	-	CASSTETGTDGNSPLHF	TGTGCCAGCAGTACCGAAACCGGGACGGATGGTAATTCCCCCCTCCACTTT
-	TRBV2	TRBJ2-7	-	CASADYEQYF	TGTGCCAGCGCCGACTACGAGCAGTACTTC
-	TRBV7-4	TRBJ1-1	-	CASSLPRQNTEAFF	TGTGCCAGCAGCTTACCAAGACAGAACACTGAAGCTTTCTTT
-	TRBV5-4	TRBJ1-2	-	CASSFSTWVGRNYGYTF	TGTGCCAGCAGCTTCAGTACCTGGGTGGGACGGAACTATGGCTACACCTTC
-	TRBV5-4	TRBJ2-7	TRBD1	CASSRGTGYYEQYF	TGTGCCAGCAGCAGAGGGACAGGATACTACGAGCAGTACTTC
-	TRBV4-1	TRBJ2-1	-	CASSPPRGQQTLGTDPEQFF	TGCGCCAGCAGCCCGCCCCGGGGACAACAAACCTTGGGGACCGACCCAGAGCAGTTCTTC
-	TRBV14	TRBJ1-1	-	CASSQDLDQGLNTEAFF	TGTGCCAGCAGCCAAGATTTAGATCAAGGGCTGAACACTGAAGCTTTCTTT
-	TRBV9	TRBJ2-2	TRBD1	CASSAHRQGDTGELFF	TGTGCCAGCAGCGCGCACCGACAGGGGGACACCGGGGAGCTGTTTTTT
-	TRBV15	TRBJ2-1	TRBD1	CATSAPGQELENEQFF	TGTGCCACCAGCGCCCCGGGACAGGAGCTCGAGAATGAGCAGTTCTTC
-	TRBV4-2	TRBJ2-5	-	CASSLLQGDQETQYF	TGTGCCAGCAGCCTCCTACAGGGAGACCAAGAGACCCAGTACTTC
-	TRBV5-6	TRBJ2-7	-	CASSTRGTTYEQYF	TGTGCCAGCAGCACCAGGGGCACTACCTACGAGCAGTACTTC
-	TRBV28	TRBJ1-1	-	CASSLGQGQVTEAFF	TGTGCCAGCAGTTTGGGGCAGGGTCAGGTCACTGAAGCTTTCTTT
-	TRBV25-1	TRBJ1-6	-	CASRQPGQDSPLHF	TGTGCCAGCAGACAACCGGGACAAGATTCACCCCTCCACTTT
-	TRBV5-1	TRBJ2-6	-	CASSPNIRVSGANVLTF	TGCGCCAGCAGCCCGAATATCAGGGTAAGCGGGGCCAACGTCCTGACTTTC
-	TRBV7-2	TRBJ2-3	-	CASSSEPNLF	TGTGCCAGCAGCTCAGAACCCAACTTATTT
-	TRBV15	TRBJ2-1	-	CATSSILLRFGTEKKRYNEQFF	TGTGCCACCAGCAGTATTCTACTTAGATTCGGGACCGAAAAAAAGCGATACAATGAGCAGTTCTTC
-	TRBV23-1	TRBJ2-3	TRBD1	CASSQSLATGGADTQYF	TGCGCCAGCAGTCAATCCCTCGCGACAGGGGGAGCAGATACGCAGTATTTT
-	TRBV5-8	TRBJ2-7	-	CASSLVELVGYEQYF	TGTGCCAGCAGCTTGGTGGAACTAGTGGGCTACGAGCAGTACTTC
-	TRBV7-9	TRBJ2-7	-	CASSLPSETVSYEQYF	TGTGCCAGCAGCTTGCCGTCCGAGACAGTTTCCTACGAGCAGTACTTC
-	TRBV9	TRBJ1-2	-	CASSVQTGGYGYTF	TGTGCCAGCAGCGTCCAGACGGGGGGCTATGGCTACACCTTC
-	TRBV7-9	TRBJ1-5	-	CASSLGFQRKEAQPQHF	TGTGCCAGCAGCTTAGGTTTCCAGCGTAAGGAAGCACAGCCCCAGCATTTT
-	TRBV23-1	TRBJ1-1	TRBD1	CASIDRGGLNTEAFF	TGCGCCAGCATCGACAGGGGCGGATTGAACACTGAGGCTTTCTTT